The rows below give T cell receptor beta chains drawn from one sample of a study of blood T cell repertoires in COVID-19. Sequencing was performed with immunoSEQ multiplex PCR; in TCRdb, only in-frame clones are kept and a portion is missing. The sample lists over 45,000 clones, around 86% occurring once. Sequencing was carried out using peripheral blood. The receptor source for this set is a woman of 80 years or more with acute or convalescent COVID-19. Each CDR3 is given with its conserved first and last residue. Clone size is stated in some rows and not others, as once, few, many or a class when expanded.

cdr3_aa clone_size j_call v_call
CASSPRGNTIYF NA TRBJ1-3 TRBV3-1/TRBV3-2
CASSYPAGGPLDTGELFF few TRBJ2-2 TRBV2
CASSLPRQANWETQYF NA TRBJ2-5 TRBV7-9
CASSADFDNSPLHF NA TRBJ1-6 TRBV7-8
CATSDSRTGTGELFF NA TRBJ2-2 TRBV24-1
CASSLVQGRTQYF NA TRBJ2-5 TRBV11-2
CASSLEGTGASTEAFF NA TRBJ1-1 TRBV5-1
CASSETGVQPQHF NA TRBJ1-5 TRBV25-1
CASRVAASYEQYF NA TRBJ2-7 TRBV6-5
CAWNKGGSGNTIYF once TRBJ1-3 TRBV30
CASSVTGTPLQETQYF NA TRBJ2-5 TRBV5-4
CAIGGRNTEAFF NA TRBJ1-1 TRBV7-9
CASGLGQGAYEQYF NA TRBJ2-7 TRBV12-5
CASSLSGTGDGYTF NA TRBJ1-2 TRBV27
CASSIQGKSPKEAFF NA TRBJ1-1 TRBV19
CASSHPTVTYEQYF NA TRBJ2-7 TRBV18
CAWSVLQGNEQFF NA TRBJ2-1 TRBV30
CASSPSGGRSNQPQHF once TRBJ1-5 TRBV27
CASSPSGTGATQYF NA TRBJ2-7 TRBV7-9